This T cell receptor (beta chain) was captured in a study of identical twins. Study-wide results and caveats: Whereas memory repertoires showed no such difference, abundant cord blood beta clonotypes carried fewer insertions.

V lost 7 bases and J lost 0, with 16 bases in between. The CDR3 runs to 15 residues. The germline gives CDR1 SGHKS, CDR2 YYEKEE (reference sequence). Addition of a universal primer site occurred through template switching, and cDNA carried unique molecular identifiers. TCRdb reprocessed the 5' RACE reads with MiXCR, giving one entry per CDR3 protein. The table lists fewer than 900,000 distinct CDR3 sequences, 21% of them singletons. Comment on this clonotype: Its antigen is not known.

Another study also made use of these data, one on T cells expressing NK-cell markers. That paper adds: CD3+CD56+NKG2C+, CD3+CD56+NKG2C- and CD3+CD56-NKG2C+ T cells, once sorted, supplied the TCR beta repertoires.

Sequenced sample: PBMCs. V and J are TRBV5-5 and TRBJ1-2; D ambiguous. This TCR was recovered from a woman between 18 and 30 years old in good health. CDR3 residues: CASGRIGSSNYGYTF. DNA of the CDR3: TGTGCCAGCGGACGGATCGGGAGCTCTAACTATGGCTACACCTTC.